The table lists the clone carrying this T cell receptor (beta chain) with many counts. Peripheral venous blood was drawn in approximately 6-milliliter volumes, with a draw taken at each of two separate time points. The sample originates from a study of prognosis after radiotherapy for stage I lung cancer. This CDR3 has 14 residues. Germline CDR1 SGDLS, CDR2 YYNGEE. V shed 0 bases and J shed 5 bases, with 6 bases lying between them. Two-round multiplex PCR, the amplification method, yielded TCR beta CDR3 from genomic DNA. First-round PCR, the initial amplification, used primers specific to each TRBV and TRBJ gene. TCRdb redid the calling of the multiplex PCR reads with MiXCR, one entry per CDR3 protein. The table lists 50,000 to 75,000 distinct CDR3 sequences, 26% of them singletons, with 7.5% in the top ten.

This specimen was PBMCs, taken before or after stereotactic body radiation therapy (not recorded which). This chain connects TRBV9 to TRBJ1-6; weak D call: TRBD1 (5 bases). The receptor comes from a donor aged 50 or older with non-small cell lung cancer. DNA of the CDR3: TGTGCCAGCAGCGTAGGAGGGGATAATTCACCCCTCCACTTT. Translation: CASSVGGDNSPLHF.